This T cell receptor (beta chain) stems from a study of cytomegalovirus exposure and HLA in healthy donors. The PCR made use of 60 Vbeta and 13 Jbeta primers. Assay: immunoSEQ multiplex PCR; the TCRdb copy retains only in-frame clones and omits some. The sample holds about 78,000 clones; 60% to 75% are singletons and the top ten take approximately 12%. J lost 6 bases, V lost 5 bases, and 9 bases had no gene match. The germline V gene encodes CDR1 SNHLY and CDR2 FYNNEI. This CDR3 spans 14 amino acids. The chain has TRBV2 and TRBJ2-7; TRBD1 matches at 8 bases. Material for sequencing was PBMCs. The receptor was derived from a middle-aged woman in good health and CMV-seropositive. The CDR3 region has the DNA TGTGCCAGCAGTACCATTGGACAGGGCGGCGAGCAGTACTTC. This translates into CASSTIGQGGEQYF.